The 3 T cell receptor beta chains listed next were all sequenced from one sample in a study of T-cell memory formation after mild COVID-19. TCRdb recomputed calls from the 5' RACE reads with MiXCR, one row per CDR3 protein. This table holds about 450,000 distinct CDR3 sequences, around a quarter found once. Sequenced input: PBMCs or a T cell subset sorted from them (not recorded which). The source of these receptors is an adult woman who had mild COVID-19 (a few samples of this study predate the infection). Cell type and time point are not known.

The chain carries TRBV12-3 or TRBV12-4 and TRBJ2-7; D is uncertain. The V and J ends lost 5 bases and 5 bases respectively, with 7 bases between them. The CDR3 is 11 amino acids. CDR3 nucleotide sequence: TGTGCCAGCAGTCCCCTAGACGAGCAGTACTTC. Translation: CASSPLDEQYF.

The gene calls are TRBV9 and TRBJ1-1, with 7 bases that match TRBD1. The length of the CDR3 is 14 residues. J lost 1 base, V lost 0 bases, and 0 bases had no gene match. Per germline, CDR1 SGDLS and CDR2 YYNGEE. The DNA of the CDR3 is TGTGCCAGCAGCGTAGGGGACAGGAACACTGAAGCTTTCTTT. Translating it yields CASSVGDRNTEAFF.

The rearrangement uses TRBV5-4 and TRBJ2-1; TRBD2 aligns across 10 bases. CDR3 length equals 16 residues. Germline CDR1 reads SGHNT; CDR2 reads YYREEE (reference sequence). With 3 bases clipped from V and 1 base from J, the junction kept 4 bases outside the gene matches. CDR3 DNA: TGTGCCAGCAGCTCAGCGGGAGGGCCTTCCTACAATGAGCAGTTCTTC. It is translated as CASSSAGGPSYNEQFF.